This T cell receptor beta chain was obtained from a study of blood T cell repertoires in COVID-19. The sample holds a few counts of this clone. V shed 2 bases and J shed 0 bases, with 4 bases lying between them. The germline CDR1 and CDR2 sequences are SGHTA and FQGTGA. The CDR3 covers 14 residues. Using immunoSEQ multiplex PCR, the repertoire was profiled, and TCRdb retains in-frame clones only, with some absent. The sample holds some 370,000 clones, around 87% seen once. This receptor was obtained from a woman younger than 45 with COVID-19, enrolled during active disease. The sequencing sample was made of peripheral blood. This rearrangement joins TRBV7-3 to TRBJ2-2, with D unresolved. The CDR3 protein is CASSLDTNTGELFF. In DNA form, the CDR3 reads TGTGCCAGCAGCTTAGACACGAACACCGGGGAGCTGTTTTTT.